A selection of T cell receptor beta chains follows, all from one sample in a study of long-term antiretroviral therapy in people with HIV. Produced via immunoSEQ multiplex PCR; TCRdb's table is partial and in-frame only. The data contain around 21,000 clones, around 80% of them singletons. This sample comprised unsorted PBMCs, obtained 0.2 years after starting antiretroviral therapy. Receptors were obtained from a woman in her thirties with HIV. Both conserved end residues are part of each CDR3. D genes are given only for firm matches. Where a row states a size, it is once, few, many or the class of an expanded clone; other rows omit it.

>TRBJ1-2|TRBV27|-|-
CASSLKAQKEAGYTF
TGTGCCAGCAGTTTAAAGGCCCAAAAGGAAGCCGGCTACACCTTC
>TRBJ2-1|TRBV11-2|-|-
CASSSDSSYNEQFF
TGTGCCAGCAGCTCGGACAGCTCCTACAATGAGCAGTTCTTC
>TRBJ2-4|TRBV6-1|-|-
CASSETTRRENIQYF
TGTGCCAGCAGTGAAACAACTAGGCGGGAAAACATTCAGTACTTC
>TRBJ1-1|TRBV11-2|-|-
CASSLFRGQSPMNTEAFF
TGTGCCAGCAGCTTATTTCGAGGACAGTCCCCCATGAACACTGAAGCTTTCTTT
>TRBJ2-1|TRBV27|once|-
CASIPPRATYNEQFF
TGTGCCAGCATCCCCCCCAGGGCTACCTACAATGAGCAGTTCTTC
>TRBJ1-6|TRBV30|-|-
CASDTDSGSPLHF
TGTGCCTCAGATACAGACAGCGGATCACCCCTCCACTTT
>TRBJ1-1|TRBV11-3|-|-
CASSPGGTEAFF
TGTGCCAGCAGCCCGGGAGGAACTGAAGCTTTCTTT
>TRBJ1-5|TRBV6-1|-|-
CASSGEGHWSNQPQHF
TGTGCCAGCAGTGGGGAGGGACATTGGAGCAATCAGCCCCAGCATTTT
>TRBJ2-1|TRBV11-1|-|-
CASSLGTANEQFF
TGTGCCAGCAGCTTAGGGACGGCAAATGAGCAGTTCTTC
>TRBJ1-2|TRBV9|-|-
CASSVGLGGGPAYGYTF
TGTGCCAGCAGCGTAGGGCTGGGGGGAGGGCCCGCATATGGCTACACCTTC
>TRBJ2-1|TRBV9|-|-
CASSVSSRDEQFF
TGTGCCAGCAGCGTTTCTAGCCGGGATGAGCAGTTCTTC
>TRBJ1-2|TRBV2|-|TRBD1
CASSGARTGGYGYTF
TGTGCCAGCAGTGGGGCTAGGACAGGGGGCTATGGCTACACCTTC
>TRBJ2-2|TRBV2|-|TRBD1
CASSPTGTLRGELFF
TGTGCCAGCAGTCCGACAGGGACATTAAGGGGGGAGCTGTTTTTT
>TRBJ1-2|TRBV6-5|-|-
CASSYSMTVANYGYTF
TGTGCCAGCAGTTACTCGATGACAGTAGCTAACTATGGCTACACCTTC
>TRBJ1-2|TRBV9|-|-
CASSGSGTVNYGYTF
TGTGCCAGCAGCGGCTCCGGGACGGTAAACTATGGCTACACCTTC
>TRBJ1-2|TRBV2|-|-
CASIKGTLVGYGYTF
TGTGCCAGCATTAAGGGGACATTAGTAGGTTATGGCTACACCTTC
>TRBJ2-2|TRBV5-6|-|-
CASSLRGNTGELFF
TGTGCCAGCAGCCTCAGGGGGAACACCGGGGAGCTGTTTTTT
>TRBJ2-5|TRBV4-1|-|-
CASSQGSGLKTQYF
TGCGCCAGCAGCCAAGGATCGGGGTTAAAGACCCAGTACTTC
>TRBJ1-1|TRBV13|-|-
CASSPRSNTEAFF
TGTGCCAGCAGCCCGCGCTCGAACACTGAAGCTTTCTTT
>TRBJ1-5|TRBV19|-|TRBD1
CASSIQDRGNQPQHF
TGTGCCAGTAGTATTCAGGACAGGGGCAATCAGCCCCAGCATTTT
>TRBJ2-1|TRBV5-1|-|TRBD2
CASSSYSGGATEQFF
TGCGCCAGCAGCTCGTATAGCGGGGGGGCCACTGAGCAGTTCTTC
>TRBJ2-3|TRBV27|-|TRBD1
CASSFRDRPTDTQYF
TGTGCCAGCAGTTTCCGGGACAGGCCCACAGATACGCAGTATTTT
>TRBJ2-1|TRBV6-5|-|-
CASMVERALNNEQFF
TGTGCCAGCATGGTTGAGCGGGCGCTGAACAATGAGCAGTTCTTC
>TRBJ1-3|TRBV19|-|-
CASSIPGNTIYF
TGTGCCAGTAGTATTCCCGGAAACACCATATATTTT
>TRBJ2-2|TRBV4-2|-|TRBD2
CASSQWLSKRGGRGELFF
TGTGCCAGCAGCCAGTGGTTGAGTAAGCGGGGGGGCCGGGGGGAGCTGTTTTTT
>TRBJ2-2|TRBV30|-|-
CGTRVGGGNTGELFF
TGCGGAACCAGGGTGGGTGGGGGGAACACCGGGGAGCTGTTTTTT
>TRBJ2-4|TRBV7-2|-|-
CASSFSDIQYF
TGTGCCAGCAGCTTCTCAGACATTCAGTACTTC
>TRBJ1-1|TRBV5-1|-|-
CASSSNTGAVTEAFF
TGCGCCAGCAGCTCAAATACGGGGGCCGTCACTGAAGCTTTCTTT
>TRBJ2-5|TRBV10-3|-|TRBD2
CAISEGLAGGQETQYF
TGTGCCATCAGTGAGGGTCTAGCGGGGGGGCAGGAGACCCAGTACTTC
>TRBJ1-4|TRBV27|-|-
CASSIGLDSATNEKLFF
TGTGCCAGCAGTATAGGCCTCGACAGCGCAACTAATGAAAAACTGTTTTTT
>TRBJ1-1|TRBV5-5|once|-
CASSSATLTLLNTEAFF
TGTGCCAGCAGCTCGGCGACACTTACTTTACTGAACACTGAAGCTTTCTTT
>TRBJ2-5|TRBV5-1|-|-
CASSGGTVQETQYF
TGCGCCAGCAGCGGAGGGACGGTCCAAGAGACCCAGTACTTC
>TRBJ1-1|TRBV5-6|-|TRBD1
CASSLGQGSGLEAFF
TGTGCCAGCAGCTTGGGACAGGGTAGTGGCCTAGAAGCTTTCTTT
>TRBJ1-2|TRBV19|-|-
CASSIVAGADYGYTF
TGTGCCAGTAGTATAGTGGCGGGGGCAGACTATGGCTACACCTTC
>TRBJ1-5|TRBV6-1|-|-
CASTQIPQGQPQHF
TGTGCCAGCACTCAGATACCTCAGGGCCAGCCCCAGCATTTT
>TRBJ2-2|TRBV2|-|-
CASEILAFRGELFF
TGTGCCAGCGAAATTTTGGCATTCCGCGGGGAGCTGTTTTTT
>TRBJ2-1|TRBV7-3|-|-
CASSWAGYNEQFF
TGTGCCAGCAGCTGGGCGGGTTACAATGAGCAGTTCTTC
>TRBJ2-1|TRBV27|-|TRBD1
CASSFRRDRPISYNEQFF
TGTGCCAGCAGTTTCCGTCGGGACAGGCCTATCTCCTACAATGAGCAGTTCTTC
>TRBJ1-5|TRBV5-6|-|-
CASSLSDQPQHF
TGTGCCAGCAGCTTGTCTGATCAGCCCCAGCATTTT
>TRBJ2-5|TRBV5-1|-|-
CASSYQETQYF
TGCGCCAGCAGCTACCAAGAGACCCAGTACTTC
>TRBJ2-5|TRBV5-1|once|-
CASSLAGVGGQETQYF
TGCGCCAGCAGCTTGGCCGGAGTTGGCGGACAAGAGACCCAGTACTTC
>TRBJ1-5|TRBV27|-|-
CASSLERGSNQPQHF
TGTGCCAGCAGTCTCGAACGCGGGAGCAATCAGCCCCAGCATTTT
>TRBJ2-7|TRBV6-1|-|-
CASAGGGPYEQYF
TGTGCCAGTGCGGGCGGGGGCCCTTACGAGCAGTACTTC
>TRBJ1-2|TRBV11-2|few|-
CASSPGVRVYTF
TGTGCCAGCAGCCCGGGGGTCAGGGTCTACACCTTC
>TRBJ2-1|TRBV19|-|-
CASSISGPGLQFF
TGTGCCAGTAGTATTTCCGGGCCGGGCCTTCAGTTCTTC
>TRBJ1-4|TRBV5-6|few|-
CASRNATNEKLFF
TGTGCCAGCAGGAATGCAACTAATGAAAAACTGTTTTTT
>TRBJ1-1|TRBV5-1|-|-
CASSYRGNTEAFF
TGCGCCAGCAGTTACAGAGGTAACACTGAAGCTTTCTTT
>TRBJ2-1|TRBV5-1|-|-
CASSLNSGGHREQFF
TGCGCCAGCAGCTTAAATTCGGGGGGACATAGGGAGCAGTTCTTC
>TRBJ2-3|TRBV30|-|-
CAWSLGRMRTDTQYF
TGTGCCTGGAGTCTCGGACGGATGAGGACAGATACGCAGTATTTT
>TRBJ2-3|TRBV11-1|-|TRBD1
CASSLGTGTGGTDTQYF
TGTGCCAGCAGCTTAGGGACCGGGACAGGGGGCACAGATACGCAGTATTTT
>TRBJ2-1|TRBV27|-|-
CASSFYWGASDNEQFF
TGTGCCAGCAGTTTCTACTGGGGGGCTAGCGACAATGAGCAGTTCTTC
>TRBJ1-2|TRBV9|-|TRBD1
CASRDRAWGYTF
TGTGCCAGCCGGGACAGAGCCTGGGGCTACACCTTC
>TRBJ1-1|TRBV30|-|-
CAWSVAGNTEAFF
TGTGCCTGGAGTGTGGCAGGGAACACTGAAGCTTTCTTT
>TRBJ1-2|TRBV10-3|-|-
CAISEGFGNYGYTF
TGTGCCATCAGTGAGGGGTTCGGCAACTATGGCTACACCTTC
>TRBJ2-2|TRBV18|-|-
CASSPPRGTNTGELFF
TGTGCCAGCTCACCACCAAGGGGCACGAACACCGGGGAGCTGTTTTTT
>TRBJ2-3|TRBV19|once|TRBD1
CASSVGTGLPNTQYF
TGTGCCAGTAGTGTCGGGACAGGGCTTCCAAATACGCAGTATTTT
>TRBJ1-2|TRBV5-1|-|-
CASSGHWGYTF
TGCGCCAGCAGCGGGCATTGGGGCTACACCTTC
>TRBJ2-3|TRBV13|-|TRBD2
CASSSQRGARTDTQYF
TGTGCCAGCAGCTCACAGCGGGGGGCACGAACAGATACGCAGTATTTT
>TRBJ1-3|TRBV7-9|-|-
CASRSPGAESSGNTIYF
TGTGCCAGCAGAAGCCCAGGGGCAGAGAGCTCTGGAAACACCATATATTTT
>TRBJ2-7|TRBV11-2|-|-
CASSFFAEQYF
TGTGCCAGCAGCTTCTTCGCCGAGCAGTACTTC